The 28 T cell receptor beta chains given below trace back to one sample, sequenced in a study of blood T cells in healthy people across ages. A second PCR of roughly 7 to 11 cycles used a sample-barcoded 5' primer and a J-beta primer mix. TCRdb independently ran MiXCR on the 5' RACE reads; one entry per CDR3 protein. The sample consists of about a million distinct CDR3 sequences, about 48% of them appearing once. The sequenced material came from blood. Source of these receptors: a man aged 25 to 40 in good health.

This sequence joins TRBV5-1 and TRBJ2-5, with D maybe TRBD1 (5 bases). CDR1 SGHRS and CDR2 YFSETQ come from the germline V gene. Trimming pared 2 bases from V and 0 bases from J, leaving 11 bases between. The CDR3 extends over 15 amino acids. The CDR3 nucleotides read TGCGCCAGCAGCTTTAGGGCAGGGTACCAAGAGACCCAGTACTTC. It is translated as CASSFRAGYQETQYF.

The chain links TRBV6-5 to TRBJ2-7; the D gene is possibly TRBD1 (5 bases). CDR3 length: 14 amino acids. Germline loops: CDR1 MNHEY, CDR2 SVGAGI. V gave up 4 bases and J gave up 9 bases, with 19 bases separating them. The CDR3 loop reads CASSSGYSNRRQYF. In DNA, the CDR3 is TGTGCCAGCAGTTCAGGGTACTCCAATAGGCGGCAGTACTTC.

This chain connects TRBV12-5 to TRBJ1-2; D not certain. Germline V gene lookup returns CDR1 LGHNT and CDR2 FRNRAP. There are 14 residues in the CDR3. V lost 2 bases and J lost 0, with 7 bases in between. The CDR3 spells CASGLSGSNYGYTF. For the CDR3, the DNA is TGTGCTAGTGGTTTGTCCGGGTCTAACTATGGCTACACCTTC.

This chain connects TRBV20-1 to TRBJ2-7; possibly TRBD1 for D (6 bases). This CDR3 spans 16 amino acids. Trimming stripped 0 bases from V and 2 bases from J, with 17 bases between. CDR1 and CDR2 from the germline V gene are DFQATT and SNEGSKA (reference sequence). This CDR3 is CSARDPARDTPYEQYF. CDR3 nucleotides: TGCAGTGCTAGAGATCCGGCCCGGGACACACCCTACGAGCAGTACTTC.

This clonotype was seen only a few times. This chain joins TRBV6-1 and TRBJ2-3; D perhaps matches TRBD1 (5 bases). V was shortened by 7 bases and J by 1 base, with 15 bases between the two germline ends. Germline V CDR1 and CDR2: MNHNS, SASEGT. This CDR3 region has 15 residues. The CDR3 spells CASTRNGAGTDTQYF. The DNA for the CDR3 is TGTGCCAGCACTAGAAATGGGGCAGGCACAGATACGCAGTATTTT.

The rearrangement uses TRBV19 and TRBJ1-1, with no clear D. Germline CDR1 reads LNHDA; CDR2 reads SQIVND (reference sequence). Deletions cut 7 bases from V and 4 bases from J, with 16 bases between. The CDR3 has 14 residues. This CDR3 is CASTAGEVATEAFF. The DNA of the CDR3 is TGTGCCAGTACCGCTGGGGAGGTTGCCACTGAAGCTTTCTTT.

The V and J genes are TRBV12-3 or TRBV12-4 and TRBJ1-6; D remains ambiguous. The CDR3 spans 12 residues. With 6 bases removed from V and 8 bases from J, the gap between germline ends came to 8 bases. The CDR3 coding sequence is TGTGCCAGCAGCCCTCCCTATTCACCCCTCCACTTT. It specifies CASSPPYSPLHF.

There are a few counts of this clonotype. The V gene is TRBV7-6, the J gene TRBJ2-1, with D possibly being TRBD1 or TRBD2 (5 bases each). Germline assignment: CDR1 SGHVS and CDR2 FNYEAQ. The CDR3 has 14 amino acids. V shed 7 bases and J shed 6 bases, with 16 bases lying between them. The CDR3 reads CASTSGAASNEQFF. CDR3 DNA sequence: TGTGCCAGCACTTCCGGGGCGGCTAGCAATGAGCAGTTCTTC.

The table lists this clonotype with a few counts. This chain uses TRBV7-2 with TRBJ2-1; TRBD2 matches at 9 bases. With 2 bases clipped from V and 8 bases from J, the junction kept 13 bases outside the gene matches. Per the germline V gene, CDR1 is SGHTA and CDR2 is FQGNSA. The length of the CDR3 is 17 residues. The CDR3 loop reads CASSLLAIAGARDEQFF. The CDR3 DNA reads as TGTGCCAGCAGCTTACTGGCAATAGCGGGGGCGAGAGATGAGCAGTTCTTC.

The chain is built from TRBV7-9 and TRBJ2-1, with a possible D match to TRBD2 (6 bases). This CDR3 is built from 12 residues. V was pared by 1 base and J by 11 bases, with 9 bases between. From germline, CDR1 is SEHNR and CDR2 FQNEAQ (reference sequence). The DNA for the CDR3 is TGTGCCAGCAGCTTAGAACGGGGGAAGCAGTTCTTC. This codes for CASSLERGKQFF.

Here the CDR3 reads CASSPIMNTEAFF. In DNA, the CDR3 is TGTGCCAGCAGCCCGATTATGAACACTGAAGCTTTCTTT. V and J are TRBV7-9 and TRBJ1-1; D gene unclear. Germline CDR1 SEHNR, CDR2 FQNEAQ (reference sequence). The length of the CDR3 is 13 residues. V lost 5 bases and J lost 0, with 7 bases in between.

This clonotype has just one count. Possible read error: a much larger clone is one base away. The chain employs TRBV4-2 and TRBJ2-5, with no clear D. Germline V gene data show CDR1 as LGHNA and CDR2 as YNFKEQ. The CDR3 extends over 15 amino acids. V was cut by 1 base and J by 1 base, with 10 bases left in between. CDR3 residues: CASSQGLASQETQYF. The CDR3 nucleotides read TGTGCCAGCAGCCAAGGTCTTGCGTCCCAAGAGACCCAGTACTTC.

The V call is TRBV5-1, the J call TRBJ2-5; D may be TRBD2 (5 bases). V lost 7 bases and J 5 bases, leaving 15 bases between the germline ends. Per the germline V gene, CDR1 is SGHRS and CDR2 is YFSETQ. The CDR3 runs 13 residues. The CDR3, as DNA: TGCGCCAGCGGCGGGTGGGGAGAGGAGACCCAGTACTTC. This encodes CASGGWGEETQYF.

The chain couples TRBV27 to TRBJ2-3; D unclear. The CDR3 spans 14 residues. Germline assignment: CDR1 MNHEY and CDR2 SMNVEV (reference sequence). Trimming removed 8 bases at V and 4 bases at J, with 16 bases between. The chain's CDR3 is CASRPRARADTQYF. The CDR3 bases are TGTGCCAGCCGCCCCCGGGCCCGGGCAGATACGCAGTATTTT.

The chain employs TRBV5-1 and TRBJ1-1; TRBD1 might be the D (5 bases). CDR1 and CDR2 from the germline V gene are SGHRS and YFSETQ. V dropped 1 base and J dropped 0 bases, with 13 bases sitting between them. The CDR3 totals 16 residues. CDR3: CASSLQGGALNTEAFF. CDR3 in DNA: TGCGCCAGCAGCTTGCAGGGAGGGGCCTTGAACACTGAAGCTTTCTTT.

This chain links TRBV4-3 with TRBJ1-6, with D possibly matching TRBD1 (6 bases). The CDR3 contains 15 residues. Germline V gene lookup returns CDR1 LGHNA and CDR2 YSLEER. The V end lost 2 bases, the J end lost 9 bases, and 14 bases lay between the germline ends. As DNA, the CDR3 is TGCGCCAGCAGCCAATACAGGGACATGAGTTCACCCCTCCACTTT. This sequence encodes CASSQYRDMSSPLHF.

This chain uses TRBV10-3 with TRBJ1-2; TRBD1 matches 10 bases. The CDR3 length is 17 residues. V lost 0 bases, J lost 7 bases, and 11 bases stayed unmatched. The germline V gene encodes CDR1 ENHRY and CDR2 SYGVKD. The CDR3 DNA sequence: TGTGCCATCAGTGAGTCGAAGGGGGACAGGGGACCTAGTGGCTACACCTTC. Its protein product is CAISESKGDRGPSGYTF.

The chain carries TRBV20-1 and TRBJ2-7, with TRBD1 as a possible D gene (6 bases). The length of the CDR3 is 13 residues. The V end was cut by 6 bases, the J end by 3 bases, with 15 bases between. Germline CDR1 is DFQATT and CDR2 is SNEGSKA (reference sequence). In nucleotides, the CDR3 is TGCAGTGCCCTTGTTAGGGGGAACTACGAGCAGTACTTC. It yields the protein CSALVRGNYEQYF.

This clonotype has a single count. It may be a read error: a sequence one base away is much more abundant. The V gene is TRBV11-3, the J gene TRBJ2-1, with no clear D. The CDR3 contains 14 residues. With 1 base removed from V and 13 bases from J, the gap between germline ends came to 17 bases. Germline CDR1 reads SGHNT; CDR2 reads YENEEA. CDR3 in amino acids: CASSLARNGETQFF. The CDR3 coding sequence is TGTGCCAGCAGCTTAGCACGAAACGGAGAGACCCAGTTCTTC.

V is TRBV6-2 or TRBV6-3 and J is TRBJ2-7; perhaps D is TRBD1 or TRBD2 (5 bases each). V lost 10 bases and J 7 bases, leaving 35 bases between the germline ends. Per germline, CDR1 MNHEY and CDR2 SVGEGT. This CDR3 comprises 18 residues. The CDR3 is CATQAFPSERGLTLEQYF. The CDR3 nucleotides read TGTGCCACCCAAGCCTTTCCGTCGGAGAGGGGCCTTACTTTGGAGCAGTACTTC.

The rearrangement joins TRBV4-2 to TRBJ2-5; 11 nucleotides agree with TRBD2. The length of the CDR3 is 15 residues. Trimming cost V 3 bases and J 7 bases; bases outside gene matches: 7. Germline-derived CDR1 and CDR2 are LGHNA and YNFKEQ. The CDR3 sequence: CASSQGSGGAATQYF. For the CDR3, the DNA is TGTGCCAGCAGCCAGGGTAGCGGGGGGGCGGCGACCCAGTACTTC.

The V gene is TRBV20-1, the J gene TRBJ2-5, with a possible D match to TRBD2 (6 bases). The V end lost 5 bases, the J end lost 7 bases, and 17 bases lay between the germline ends. The CDR3 is 13 amino acids. Germline V lookup: CDR1 DFQATT, CDR2 SNEGSKA (reference sequence). This CDR3 is CSAPGGPARTQYF. The CDR3 DNA follows: TGCAGTGCTCCCGGGGGACCGGCGAGGACCCAGTACTTC.

This sequence joins TRBV5-1 and TRBJ2-7; D may be TRBD1 (6 bases). The CDR3 has 12 residues. Trimming shortened V by 4 bases and J by 3 bases, and 8 bases separated the two germline ends. Germline CDR1 and CDR2: SGHRS and YFSETQ. Written as DNA, the CDR3 is TGCGCCAGCAGCGGGGGCCACTACGAGCAGTACTTC. This gives the protein CASSGGHYEQYF.

This clonotype was observed a handful of times. V gene TRBV29-1 combines with J gene TRBJ2-3; D is tentatively TRBD1 or TRBD2 (5 bases each). The germline V gene has CDR1 SQVTM and CDR2 ANQGSEA. Deletions cut 4 bases from V and 2 bases from J, with 13 bases between. This CDR3 spans 14 amino acids. The CDR3 DNA is TGCAGCGTTGGGACTGAGGGGCCCACAGATACGCAGTATTTT. Translating it yields CSVGTEGPTDTQYF.

The table lists this clonotype with a few counts. The chain employs TRBV7-2 and TRBJ2-1; possibly TRBD2 for D (6 bases). The CDR3 is 16 amino acids. Germline loops: CDR1 SGHTA, CDR2 FQGNSA. Trimming pared 6 bases from V and 0 bases from J, leaving 15 bases between. CDR3 sequence: CASSLSGSSSYNEQFF. CDR3 sequence (DNA): TGTGCCAGCAGTTTGAGCGGGTCGAGCTCCTACAATGAGCAGTTCTTC.

V gene TRBV20-1 combines with J gene TRBJ2-5, with 13 bases identical to TRBD2. In germline, CDR1 is DFQATT, CDR2 SNEGSKA (reference sequence). This CDR3 contains 15 residues. Trimming removed 6 bases from V and 11 bases from J; junction bases left unmatched: 15. The CDR3 DNA reads as TGCAGTGCATTCCTCGGGACTAGCGGGGACAATGAGCAGTACTTC. The encoded protein is CSAFLGTSGDNEQYF.

This chain's CDR3 is CASSPGLAQIGEETQYF. CDR3 sequence (DNA): TGTGCCAGCAGCCCGGGACTAGCCCAGATTGGAGAAGAGACCCAGTACTTC. V usage is TRBV13 and J usage is TRBJ2-5; TRBD2 agrees at 9 bases. The CDR3 runs 17 residues. V was pared by 5 bases and J by 3 bases, with 13 bases of the junction left unmatched. Looked up from germline, CDR1 is PRHDT and CDR2 is FYEKMQ (reference sequence).

This clonotype was picked up one time. The V and J genes are TRBV4-1 and TRBJ2-3, with D possibly being TRBD2 (7 bases). CDR1 is MGHRA, CDR2 YSYEKL, per germline. The CDR3 has 16 amino acids. With 1 base removed from V and 7 bases from J, the gap between germline ends came to 18 bases. The CDR3 DNA reads TGCGCCAGCAGCCAAGGGCAGTTGGGGGGGGCGAATACGCAGTATTTT. This codes for CASSQGQLGGANTQYF.